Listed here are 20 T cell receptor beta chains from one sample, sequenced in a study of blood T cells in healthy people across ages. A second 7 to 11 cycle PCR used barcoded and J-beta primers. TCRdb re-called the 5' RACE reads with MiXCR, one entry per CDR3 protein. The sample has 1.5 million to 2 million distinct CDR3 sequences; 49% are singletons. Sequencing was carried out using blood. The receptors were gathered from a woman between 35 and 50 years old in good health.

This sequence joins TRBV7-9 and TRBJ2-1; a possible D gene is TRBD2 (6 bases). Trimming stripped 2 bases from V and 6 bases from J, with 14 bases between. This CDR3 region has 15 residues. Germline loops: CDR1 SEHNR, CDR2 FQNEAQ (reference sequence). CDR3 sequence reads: CASSLSGGVFNEQFF. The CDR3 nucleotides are TGTGCCAGCAGCTTAAGCGGCGGGGTCTTCAATGAGCAGTTCTTC.

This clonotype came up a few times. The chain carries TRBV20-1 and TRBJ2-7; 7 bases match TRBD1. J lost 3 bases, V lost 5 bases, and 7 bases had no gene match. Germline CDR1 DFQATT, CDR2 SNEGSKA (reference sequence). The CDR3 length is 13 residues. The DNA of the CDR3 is TGCAGTGCTTCGACAGGGTCTGACTACGAGCAGTACTTC. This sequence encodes CSASTGSDYEQYF.

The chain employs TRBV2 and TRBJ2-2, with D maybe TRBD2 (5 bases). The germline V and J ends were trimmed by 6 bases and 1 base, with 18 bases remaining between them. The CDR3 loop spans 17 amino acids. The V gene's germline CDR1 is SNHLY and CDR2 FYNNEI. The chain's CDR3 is CASSASRREKNTGELFF. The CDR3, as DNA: TGTGCCAGCAGCGCTTCCCGCCGGGAAAAGAACACCGGGGAGCTGTTTTTT.

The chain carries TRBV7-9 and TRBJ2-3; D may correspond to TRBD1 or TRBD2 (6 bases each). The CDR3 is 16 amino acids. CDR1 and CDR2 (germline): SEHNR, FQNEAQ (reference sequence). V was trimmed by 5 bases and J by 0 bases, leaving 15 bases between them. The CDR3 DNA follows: TGTGCCAGCAGCCCTCGGAGGGGGTCTAGCACAGATACGCAGTATTTT. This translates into CASSPRRGSSTDTQYF.

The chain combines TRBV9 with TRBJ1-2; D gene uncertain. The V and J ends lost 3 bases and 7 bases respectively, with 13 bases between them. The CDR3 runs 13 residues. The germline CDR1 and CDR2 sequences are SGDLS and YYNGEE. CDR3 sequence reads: CASSEVSSGGYTF. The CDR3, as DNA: TGTGCCAGCAGCGAGGTCAGTTCGGGTGGCTACACCTTC.

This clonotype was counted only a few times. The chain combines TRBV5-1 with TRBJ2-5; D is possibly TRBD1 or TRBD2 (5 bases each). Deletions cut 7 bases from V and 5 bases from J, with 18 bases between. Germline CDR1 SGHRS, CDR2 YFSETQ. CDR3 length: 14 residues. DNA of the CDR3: TGCGCCAGCCTCCCCGGGGCAGGAGCCGAGACCCAGTACTTC. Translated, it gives CASLPGAGAETQYF.

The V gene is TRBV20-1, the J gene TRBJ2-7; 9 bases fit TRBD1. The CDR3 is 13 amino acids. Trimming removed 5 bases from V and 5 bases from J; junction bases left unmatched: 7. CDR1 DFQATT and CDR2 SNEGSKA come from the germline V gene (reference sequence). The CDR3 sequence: CSASGQGWNEQYF. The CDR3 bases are TGCAGTGCTTCTGGACAGGGGTGGAACGAGCAGTACTTC.

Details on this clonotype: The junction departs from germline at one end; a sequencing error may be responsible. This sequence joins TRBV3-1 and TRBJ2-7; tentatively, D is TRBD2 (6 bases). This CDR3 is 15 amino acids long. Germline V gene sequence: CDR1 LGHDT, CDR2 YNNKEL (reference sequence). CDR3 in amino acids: CASSQVSGSSYERYF. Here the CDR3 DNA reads TGTGCCAGCAGCCAAGTTAGCGGCTCTTCCTACGAGCGGTACTTC.

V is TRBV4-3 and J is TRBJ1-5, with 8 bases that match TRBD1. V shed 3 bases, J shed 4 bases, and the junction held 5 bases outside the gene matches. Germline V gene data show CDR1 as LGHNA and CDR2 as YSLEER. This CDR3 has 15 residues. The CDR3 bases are TGCGCCAGCAGCCAGACCCAGGGGGCTAATCAGCCCCAGCATTTT. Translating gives CASSQTQGANQPQHF.

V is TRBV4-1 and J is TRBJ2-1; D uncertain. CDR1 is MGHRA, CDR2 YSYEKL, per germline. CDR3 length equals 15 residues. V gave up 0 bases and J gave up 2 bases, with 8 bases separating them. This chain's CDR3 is CASSQDRVPYNEQFF. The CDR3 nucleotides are TGCGCCAGCAGCCAAGACAGAGTACCCTACAATGAGCAGTTCTTC.

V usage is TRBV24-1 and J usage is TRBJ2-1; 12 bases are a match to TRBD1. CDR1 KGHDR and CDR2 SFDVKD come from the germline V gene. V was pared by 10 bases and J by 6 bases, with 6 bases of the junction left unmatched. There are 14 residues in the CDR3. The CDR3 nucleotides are TGTGCCACGGGACAGGGGGCGGTGAGCAATGAGCAGTTCTTC. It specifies CATGQGAVSNEQFF.

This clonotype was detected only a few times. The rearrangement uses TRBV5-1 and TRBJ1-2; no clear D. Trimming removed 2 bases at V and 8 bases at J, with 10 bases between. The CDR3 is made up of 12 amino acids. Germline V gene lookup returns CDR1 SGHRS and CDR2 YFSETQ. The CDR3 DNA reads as TGCGCCAGCAGCTTCCTGCCGGGCGGCTACACCTTC. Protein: CASSFLPGGYTF.

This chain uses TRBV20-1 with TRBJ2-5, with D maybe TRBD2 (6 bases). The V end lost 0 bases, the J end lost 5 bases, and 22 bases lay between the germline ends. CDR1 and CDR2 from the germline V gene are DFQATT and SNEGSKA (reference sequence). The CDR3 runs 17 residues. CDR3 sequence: CSARDFRRDSLVETQYF. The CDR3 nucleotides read TGCAGTGCTAGAGATTTTAGGCGGGACTCCTTGGTGGAGACCCAGTACTTC.

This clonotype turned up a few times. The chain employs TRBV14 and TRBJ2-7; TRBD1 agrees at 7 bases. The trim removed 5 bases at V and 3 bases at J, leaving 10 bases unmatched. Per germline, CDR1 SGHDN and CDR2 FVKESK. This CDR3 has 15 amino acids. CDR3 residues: CASSSGTVAFYEQYF. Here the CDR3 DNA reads TGTGCCAGCAGCTCCGGGACAGTGGCCTTCTACGAGCAGTACTTC. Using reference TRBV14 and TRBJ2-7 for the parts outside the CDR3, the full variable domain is EAGVTQFPSHSVIEKGQTVTLRCDPISGHDNLYWYRRVMGKEIKFLLHFVKESKQDESGMPNNRFLAERTGGTYSTLKVQPAELEDSGVYFCASSSGTVAFYEQYFGPGTRLTVT.

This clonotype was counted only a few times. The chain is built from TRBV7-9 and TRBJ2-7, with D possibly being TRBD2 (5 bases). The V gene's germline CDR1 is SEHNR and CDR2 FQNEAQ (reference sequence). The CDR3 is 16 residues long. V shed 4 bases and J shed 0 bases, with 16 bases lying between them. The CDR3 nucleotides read TGTGCCAGCAGCTCGGACTTTCCTACCCGCTCCTACGAGCAGTACTTC. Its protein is CASSSDFPTRSYEQYF.

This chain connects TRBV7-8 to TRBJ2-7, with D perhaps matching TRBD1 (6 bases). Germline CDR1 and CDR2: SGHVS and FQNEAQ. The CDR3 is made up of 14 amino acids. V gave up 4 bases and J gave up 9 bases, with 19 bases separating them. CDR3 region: CASSSGVVYNGQYF. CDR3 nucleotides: TGTGCCAGCAGCTCAGGGGTGGTCTACAATGGGCAGTACTTC.

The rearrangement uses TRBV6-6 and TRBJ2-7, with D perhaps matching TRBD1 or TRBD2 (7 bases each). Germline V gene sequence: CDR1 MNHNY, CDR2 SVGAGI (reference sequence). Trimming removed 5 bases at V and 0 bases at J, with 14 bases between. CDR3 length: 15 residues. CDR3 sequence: CASSPRGGLSYEQYF. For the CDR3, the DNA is TGTGCCAGCAGTCCCAGGGGGGGGCTCTCCTACGAGCAGTACTTC.

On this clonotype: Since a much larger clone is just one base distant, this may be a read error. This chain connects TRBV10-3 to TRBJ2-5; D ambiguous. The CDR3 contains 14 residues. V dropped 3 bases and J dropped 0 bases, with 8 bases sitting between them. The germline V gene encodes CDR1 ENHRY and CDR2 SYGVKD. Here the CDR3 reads CAISDQFDQETQYF. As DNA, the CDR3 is TGTGCCATCAGTGACCAGTTCGACCAAGAGACCCAGTACTTC.

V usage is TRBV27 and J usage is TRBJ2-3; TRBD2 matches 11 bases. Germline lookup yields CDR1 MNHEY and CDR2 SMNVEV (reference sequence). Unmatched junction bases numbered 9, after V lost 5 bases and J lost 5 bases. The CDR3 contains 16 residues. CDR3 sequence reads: CASSPVAGGPGDTQYF. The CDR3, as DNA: TGTGCCAGCAGTCCAGTAGCGGGGGGGCCGGGAGATACGCAGTATTTT.

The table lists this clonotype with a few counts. The CDR3 here is CASSYDPGGRYEQYF. The CDR3 nucleotides read TGTGCCAGCAGTTACGATCCGGGGGGGCGTTACGAGCAGTACTTC. The chain joins TRBV6-5 to TRBJ2-7, with 8 bases lining up with TRBD2. Germline lookup yields CDR1 MNHEY and CDR2 SVGAGI. The CDR3 contains 15 residues. V dropped 2 bases and J dropped 4; count of bases not matched to a gene: 7.